This T cell receptor beta chain stems from a study of neurological immune-mediated disorders. Findings and limits, study-wide: One related-CDR3 cluster, which may be a signature, held the repertoires of 18 of 34 multiple sclerosis patients after phylogenetic grouping.

The table lists this clonotype with many counts. What it binds is not known. 5'RACE generated cDNA with 10-nucleotide random UMIs. The output of every sequencing run, over 170 million TCR-beta sequences, came from 15-18 subjects. Using its own MiXCR run on the 5' RACE reads, TCRdb lists one record per CDR3 protein. The sample records nearly 60,000 distinct CDR3 sequences, about 3.7% being singletons. This sequence was found in a woman aged 60-70 years with multiple sclerosis. The source material was PBMCs.

CDR3 sequence reads: CATSRDYTDTQYF. The DNA for the CDR3 is TGTGCCACCAGCAGAGACTACACAGATACGCAGTATTTT. The V gene is TRBV15, the J gene TRBJ2-3; D gene unclear. Germline V lookup: CDR1 LNHNV, CDR2 YYDKDF (reference sequence). Trimming pared 0 bases from V and 2 bases from J, leaving 3 bases between. CDR3 length equals 13 residues.